This record covers a single TCR beta chain. This sample was taken from a study of PD-L1 blockade in urothelial cancer. About the research overall: Enrolled patients had been treated previously with 0 to 3 chemotherapy regimens.

The table came from immunoSEQ multiplex PCR; TCRdb's copy has only in-frame clones and leaves some out. This table has just under 45,000 clones, 88% appearing once. Germline assignment: CDR1 LNHDA and CDR2 SQIVND (reference sequence). The CDR3 runs 19 residues. Trimming took 3 bases from V and 3 from J; bases not matched to a gene: 14. The sequencing used PBMCs, collected around atezolizumab (anti-PD-L1) treatment. V gene TRBV19 combines with J gene TRBJ2-3; 11 bases line up with TRBD2. The sequence was obtained from a woman aged 60-70 years with urothelial cancer. In DNA form, the CDR3 reads TGTGCCAGTAGTATCAGGCTGAGCTATAGCGGGAGGGAAACAGATACGCAGTATTTT. Its protein is CASSIRLSYSGRETDTQYF.